The clone carrying this T cell receptor beta chain was detected many times. Its antigen is undetermined. Individual cDNA molecules received unique molecular identifiers during library preparation. TCRdb re-called the 5' RACE reads with MiXCR, one entry per CDR3 protein. The table has 35,000 to 45,000 distinct CDR3 sequences, over 8.5% seen once. The ends lost 6 bases at V and 8 bases at J; junction bases unmatched: 9. Germline CDR1 and CDR2: SGHTA and FQGNSA. The CDR3 is made up of 16 amino acids. This sample is drawn from a study of early T cells in non-severe SARS-CoV-2 infection. Study summary: From unsorted whole blood, bulk RNA was sequenced, and the chains remained unpaired.

General study points: Private and CD4 specificities were missed by VDJdb matching, skewed to anti-spike CD8.

This receptor was taken from an adult who was a healthcare worker with PCR-confirmed SARS-CoV-2 infection or an uninfected control (not recorded which). The rearrangement joins TRBV7-2 to TRBJ2-1; 14 bases line up with TRBD2. Sequenced input: whole blood. This chain's CDR3 is CASSSTSGGAFDEQFF. The CDR3 DNA sequence: TGTGCCAGCAGTTCGACTAGCGGGGGGGCCTTCGATGAGCAGTTCTTC.